Detailed here is one T cell receptor (beta chain). Antigen unknown. Peripheral blood came from all dose cohorts at three timepoints. CDR3 size: 16 residues. V was clipped by 3 bases and J by 2 bases; unmatched bases: 8. Germline V gene sequence: CDR1 SGDLS, CDR2 YYNGEE. Sequenced by immunoSEQ multiplex PCR; TCRdb stores in-frame clones only, minus some. The sample shows roughly 70,000 clones, around 90% of them seen only once. The sample originates from a study of OX40 agonist ivuxolimab in advanced cancers. Study details: Age averaged about 62 years (range about 20 to 79), and approximately 80% were male. Past anti-PD-1, anti-PD-L1 or anti-CTLA-4 therapy was accepted, and 40% had received some.

Study-level findings and limits: Also present in some nonresponders was a low level of normalized T-cell clonal expansion.

The specimen was CD4+ or CD8+ T cells sorted from blood, collected in a trial of the OX40 agonist ivuxolimab. This receptor was taken from an adult with an advanced solid tumor such as melanoma, head and neck, liver or kidney cancer. V usage is TRBV9 and J usage is TRBJ2-3; TRBD2 aligns across 8 bases. CDR3 in DNA: TGTGCCAGCAGCGGCGGGGGGATCCCCAACACAGATACGCAGTATTTT. Translated, it gives CASSGGGIPNTDTQYF.